This T cell receptor (beta chain) was observed in a study of Ad26.COV2.S vaccination and SARS-CoV-2 variants. Study summary: The study gave Ad26.COV2.S intramuscularly, once or twice 56 days apart.

Clones were sequenced by immunoSEQ multiplex PCR, and TCRdb holds only the in-frame ones, with some missing. Counted here are about 400,000 clones, around nine tenths occurring once; the ten biggest clones make up about 1.9%. Germline V lookup: CDR1 DFQATT, CDR2 SNEGSKA (reference sequence). The V end lost 7 bases, the J end lost 7 bases, and 11 bases lay between the germline ends. The CDR3 totals 11 residues. Treatment indicated: 19 received Ad26.COV2.S at low or high dose, single or two shots; 5 received placebo; per-sample allocation not given. Sampling was done on day 63 after the first vaccine or placebo injection.

This clonotype originated in a person aged 18-65 years who received the Ad26.COV2.S COVID-19 vaccine or a placebo. The chain joins TRBV20-1 to TRBJ2-1; D might be TRBD1 or TRBD2, each matching 5 bases. The source was peripheral blood, collected in a trial of Ad26.COV2.S vaccine versus placebo. The CDR3 sequence is CSGAEGNEQFF. In DNA form, the CDR3 reads TGCAGTGGGGCAGAGGGGAATGAGCAGTTCTTC.